A few counts support the clone carrying this TCR beta chain. Its antigen is still unknown. Diagnoses rested on clinical symptoms, serum thyroxine and TRAb, thyroid ultrasound and orbital computed tomography. RNA transcripts yielded amplified TCR beta CDR3 regions. The TCR CDR3 first-round RT-PCR relied on the HTBI primer set. TCRdb fed the multiplex PCR reads into MiXCR, producing one record per CDR3 protein. The sample lists 500,000 to 650,000 distinct CDR3 sequences, less than 20% seen once, with roughly 50% in the top ten. This specimen comes from a study of T cells in Graves' hyperthyroidism and ophthalmopathy. Whole-study context: At the time of initial diagnosis and before any treatment, peripheral blood was collected. Study-wide results and limits: In the analysis, a 13 V-J model separated ophthalmopathy from stable hyperthyroidism. Most thyroid clonotypes expanded above 0.001 were also detected in blood.

The V end was cut by 3 bases, the J end by 4 bases, with 15 bases between. Per germline, CDR1 LNHDA and CDR2 SQIVND (reference sequence). This CDR3 has 15 amino acids. The V gene is TRBV19, the J gene TRBJ1-2, with D perhaps TRBD1 (5 bases). The sequenced sample consisted of blood. This receptor was identified in a man aged 40-50 years with Graves' ophthalmopathy. CDR3 residues: CASSMVSDSGYGYTF. CDR3 DNA sequence: TGTGCCAGTAGTATGGTTAGCGACAGCGGCTATGGCTACACCTTC. The full variable domain, with the rest looked up from reference TRBV19 and TRBJ1-2, is DGGITQSPKYLFRKEGQNVTLSCEQNLNHDAMYWYRQDPGQGLRLIYYSQIVNDFQKGDIAEGYSVSREKKESFPLTVTSAQKNPTAFYLCASSMVSDSGYGYTFGSGTRLTVV.